A selection of T cell receptor beta chains follows, all from one sample in a study of graft-versus-host responses after intestinal transplantation. The repertoire was sequenced with immunoSEQ multiplex PCR; TCRdb's copy has only in-frame clones and lacks some. Altogether 20,000 or so clones are present, approximately 80% being singletons, with the ten largest covering under 2%. This material consisted of PBMCs, taken 14 days after transplant. The receptor set was obtained from a human patient who received an intestinal transplant, so some T cells may come from the graft donor. Each CDR3 is given with its conserved first and last residue. A D gene is named only where the DNA matches it firmly. The size field is filled for only some rows; it gives once, few, many or a size class.

abundance: NA; j_gene: TRBJ2-7; d_gene: TRBD2; v_gene: TRBV28; CDR3nt: TGTGCCAGCAGTTTATGGAGGCACCCCGGGACTAGCGCTAGCTCCTACGAGCAGTACTTC; CDR3aa: CASSLWRHPGTSASSYEQYF
abundance: NA; j_gene: TRBJ2-3; d_gene: NA; v_gene: TRBV9; CDR3nt: TGTGCCAGCAGCGAAGCCCTCTCAGATACGCAGTATTTT; CDR3aa: CASSEALSDTQYF
abundance: NA; j_gene: TRBJ2-1; d_gene: NA; v_gene: TRBV6-6; CDR3nt: TGTGCCAGCAGTTACTCGACAGCAAGCTTGGACAATGAGCAGTTCTTC; CDR3aa: CASSYSTASLDNEQFF
abundance: NA; j_gene: TRBJ2-1; d_gene: TRBD2; v_gene: TRBV6-5; CDR3nt: TGTGCCAGCAGTTGGGGTAGCGGGGGTACCTACAATGAGCAGTTCTTC; CDR3aa: CASSWGSGGTYNEQFF
abundance: NA; j_gene: TRBJ2-1; d_gene: TRBD2; v_gene: TRBV6-1; CDR3nt: TGTGCCAGCAGCATAGCGGGTATTAACAATGAGCAGTTCTTC; CDR3aa: CASSIAGINNEQFF
abundance: NA; j_gene: TRBJ2-3; d_gene: NA; v_gene: TRBV11-2; CDR3nt: TGTGCCAGCAGCTTAGATACAGATACGCAGTATTTT; CDR3aa: CASSLDTDTQYF
abundance: NA; j_gene: TRBJ2-3; d_gene: TRBD2; v_gene: TRBV7-9; CDR3nt: TGTGCCAGCAGCGACCCTGCAGAACTAGCGGGAGTAAGTACGCAGTATTTT; CDR3aa: CASSDPAELAGVSTQYF
abundance: NA; j_gene: TRBJ1-1; d_gene: NA; v_gene: TRBV11-2; CDR3nt: TGTGCCAGCAGCCCACGGACAGCTAACACTGAAGCTTTCTTT; CDR3aa: CASSPRTANTEAFF
abundance: NA; j_gene: TRBJ2-5; d_gene: NA; v_gene: TRBV10-2; CDR3nt: TGCGCCAGCAGTGACCGACCGACTTGGTACCAAGAGACCCAGTACTTC; CDR3aa: CASSDRPTWYQETQYF
abundance: NA; j_gene: TRBJ2-5; d_gene: TRBD2; v_gene: TRBV11-2; CDR3nt: TGTGCCAGCAGCTCGACTAGCGAAGGACAAGAGACCCAGTACTTC; CDR3aa: CASSSTSEGQETQYF
abundance: NA; j_gene: TRBJ1-5; d_gene: NA; v_gene: TRBV19; CDR3nt: TGTGCCAGTAGTATAGACCTCGTTACAAATCAGCCCCAGCATTTT; CDR3aa: CASSIDLVTNQPQHF
abundance: few; j_gene: TRBJ1-2; d_gene: NA; v_gene: TRBV6-1; CDR3nt: TGTGCCAGCAGTGAACTCGGGCTTAACTATGGCTACACCTTC; CDR3aa: CASSELGLNYGYTF
abundance: NA; j_gene: TRBJ2-7; d_gene: TRBD1; v_gene: TRBV27; CDR3nt: TGTGCCAGTGCCGGGACAGGGGGCGGAATGGGGTCCTACGAGCAGTACTTC; CDR3aa: CASAGTGGGMGSYEQYF
abundance: NA; j_gene: TRBJ2-1; d_gene: NA; v_gene: TRBV28; CDR3nt: TGTGCCACCTCAATCGGCCGGGTTGAGCAGTTCTTC; CDR3aa: CATSIGRVEQFF
abundance: NA; j_gene: TRBJ2-3; d_gene: NA; v_gene: TRBV14; CDR3nt: TGTGCCAGCAGCCAAGCTGAGTTCCTAACAGATACGCAGTATTTT; CDR3aa: CASSQAEFLTDTQYF
abundance: NA; j_gene: TRBJ2-1; d_gene: TRBD2; v_gene: TRBV11-2; CDR3nt: TGTGCCAGCAGCCCCCGTGGAGGGTCCGAGACTAGCGGGAGAGGTGAGCAGTTCTTC; CDR3aa: CASSPRGGSETSGRGEQFF
abundance: once; j_gene: TRBJ2-7; d_gene: TRBD2; v_gene: TRBV5-6; CDR3nt: TGTGCCAGTAACCCCGGCAGGGTGTCTGTAGCGGGGCTCTACGAGCAGTACTTC; CDR3aa: CASNPGRVSVAGLYEQYF
abundance: NA; j_gene: TRBJ2-7; d_gene: TRBD1; v_gene: TRBV6-1; CDR3nt: TGTGCCAGCAGTGAACTTGCACAGGGGTCCTACGAGCAGTACTTC; CDR3aa: CASSELAQGSYEQYF
abundance: NA; j_gene: TRBJ1-1; d_gene: NA; v_gene: TRBV2; CDR3nt: TGTGCCAGCAGTTCTAAATGGAACACTGAAGCTTTCTTT; CDR3aa: CASSSKWNTEAFF
abundance: NA; j_gene: TRBJ1-4; d_gene: TRBD1; v_gene: TRBV7-6; CDR3nt: TGTGCCAGCAGCTCCCCTATTGGACAGGGGTCTTCAACTAATGAAAAACTGTTTTTT; CDR3aa: CASSSPIGQGSSTNEKLFF
abundance: few; j_gene: TRBJ2-1; d_gene: NA; v_gene: TRBV5-1; CDR3nt: TGCGCCAGCAGCTTTGGGGGGGCCAACAACAATGAGCAGTTCTTC; CDR3aa: CASSFGGANNNEQFF
abundance: NA; j_gene: TRBJ2-1; d_gene: TRBD1; v_gene: TRBV4-1; CDR3nt: TGCGCCAGCAGCCAAGCCTCCGGGACAGGGCTGTACAATGAGCAGTTCTTC; CDR3aa: CASSQASGTGLYNEQFF
abundance: few; j_gene: TRBJ1-3; d_gene: TRBD1; v_gene: TRBV5-1; CDR3nt: TGCGCCAGCAGCCACAGTCCCGGGACAGACTCTGGAAACACCATATATTTT; CDR3aa: CASSHSPGTDSGNTIYF
abundance: NA; j_gene: TRBJ2-7; d_gene: TRBD2; v_gene: TRBV5-6; CDR3nt: TGTGCCAGCGGTTCCTTCCTAGCGGATAAAGGCTACGAGCAGTACTTC; CDR3aa: CASGSFLADKGYEQYF
abundance: NA; j_gene: TRBJ1-2; d_gene: NA; v_gene: TRBV29-1; CDR3nt: TGCAGCGTCGACCTCCTTGGGACTAATGGCTACACCTTC; CDR3aa: CSVDLLGTNGYTF
abundance: NA; j_gene: TRBJ2-1; d_gene: NA; v_gene: TRBV27; CDR3nt: TGTGCCAGCAGTTTAGAACACCAGAGTTACAATGAGCAGTTCTTC; CDR3aa: CASSLEHQSYNEQFF
abundance: NA; j_gene: TRBJ1-4; d_gene: NA; v_gene: TRBV19; CDR3nt: TGTGCCAGTAGTATAGGCGGAAGCACTAATGAAAAACTGTTTTTT; CDR3aa: CASSIGGSTNEKLFF
abundance: NA; j_gene: TRBJ2-7; d_gene: TRBD2; v_gene: TRBV27; CDR3nt: TGTGCCAGCAGACTAGCGGGGAGTTCCTACGAGCAGTACTTC; CDR3aa: CASRLAGSSYEQYF
abundance: NA; j_gene: TRBJ1-1; d_gene: NA; v_gene: TRBV6-5; CDR3nt: TGTGCCAGCAGTTACTCCGGGGGTGCCCCTGAAGCTTTCTTT; CDR3aa: CASSYSGGAPEAFF
abundance: NA; j_gene: TRBJ1-1; d_gene: NA; v_gene: TRBV7-2; CDR3nt: TGTGCCAGCAGCTTATCCGGGGTGAACACTGAAGCTTTCTTT; CDR3aa: CASSLSGVNTEAFF
abundance: NA; j_gene: TRBJ2-7; d_gene: NA; v_gene: TRBV7-2; CDR3nt: TGTGCCAGCAGCTTAGTCTGGGTGAACGAGCAGTACTTC; CDR3aa: CASSLVWVNEQYF
abundance: NA; j_gene: TRBJ1-6; d_gene: NA; v_gene: TRBV7-3; CDR3nt: TGTGCCAGCAGCTTAACGACGGGGGCGGGATCACCCCTCCACTTT; CDR3aa: CASSLTTGAGSPLHF
abundance: NA; j_gene: TRBJ2-5; d_gene: NA; v_gene: TRBV25-1; CDR3nt: TGTGCCAGCAGTGAATTCCGGGAAGTAGAGACCCAGTACTTC; CDR3aa: CASSEFREVETQYF
abundance: NA; j_gene: TRBJ2-7; d_gene: NA; v_gene: TRBV9; CDR3nt: TGTGCCAGCAGCGCCGGGGGGGACAGCTCCTACGAGCAGTACTTC; CDR3aa: CASSAGGDSSYEQYF
abundance: NA; j_gene: TRBJ1-2; d_gene: NA; v_gene: TRBV27; CDR3nt: TGTGCCAGCAGTTTACAGTATGGCTACACCTTC; CDR3aa: CASSLQYGYTF
abundance: NA; j_gene: TRBJ1-3; d_gene: NA; v_gene: TRBV9; CDR3nt: TGTGCCAGCAGCCCTCGGACCGGTCGGGGCGGAAACACCATATATTTT; CDR3aa: CASSPRTGRGGNTIYF
abundance: NA; j_gene: TRBJ1-3; d_gene: NA; v_gene: TRBV10-2; CDR3nt: TGCGCCAGCAGTGAAAGCTCTGGAAACACCATATATTTT; CDR3aa: CASSESSGNTIYF
abundance: NA; j_gene: TRBJ1-1; d_gene: NA; v_gene: TRBV4-3; CDR3nt: TGCGCCAGCAGCCAAGTCGCTCTGCAGGGTGAAGCTTTCTTT; CDR3aa: CASSQVALQGEAFF
abundance: NA; j_gene: TRBJ2-2; d_gene: NA; v_gene: TRBV18; CDR3nt: TGTGCCAGCTCACCTCCTCAGGGCACGAACACCGGGGAGCTGTTTTTT; CDR3aa: CASSPPQGTNTGELFF
abundance: NA; j_gene: TRBJ2-1; d_gene: NA; v_gene: TRBV30; CDR3nt: TGTGCCTGGACCCCGAGGAGAAGATCACACAATGAGCAGTTCTTC; CDR3aa: CAWTPRRRSHNEQFF
abundance: NA; j_gene: TRBJ2-2; d_gene: TRBD2; v_gene: TRBV5-1; CDR3nt: TGCGCCAGCAGCTTTTTGGGACTAGCGGCCGGGGAGCTGTTTTTT; CDR3aa: CASSFLGLAAGELFF
abundance: NA; j_gene: TRBJ1-2; d_gene: TRBD1; v_gene: TRBV27; CDR3nt: TGTGCCAGCAGTTCAGGGGGGGGGCCTAAGACCTTC; CDR3aa: CASSSGGGPKTF
abundance: NA; j_gene: TRBJ2-7; d_gene: TRBD2; v_gene: TRBV7-9; CDR3nt: TGTGCCAGCAGCTTCGACGGGACTAGCGGGAGAACCTACGAGCAGTACTTC; CDR3aa: CASSFDGTSGRTYEQYF
abundance: NA; j_gene: TRBJ2-6; d_gene: NA; v_gene: TRBV27; CDR3nt: TGTGCCAGCAGTTTTCACTATGGACAGTCTCCTCGCTCTGGGGCCAACGTCCTGACTTTC; CDR3aa: CASSFHYGQSPRSGANVLTF
abundance: NA; j_gene: TRBJ2-1; d_gene: TRBD2; v_gene: TRBV15; CDR3nt: TGTGCCACCAGCAGAGATTTTAGTGGGTTGGCGGGAGGAAACAATGAGCAGTTCTTC; CDR3aa: CATSRDFSGLAGGNNEQFF
abundance: NA; j_gene: TRBJ1-5; d_gene: TRBD1; v_gene: TRBV5-6; CDR3nt: TGTGCCAGCAGCTCGGGACAGGGGGATCAGCCCCAGCATTTT; CDR3aa: CASSSGQGDQPQHF
abundance: NA; j_gene: TRBJ2-5; d_gene: TRBD2; v_gene: TRBV5-1; CDR3nt: TGCGCCAGCAGCTTGGAGGCTAGCGGGTCCCAAGAGACCCAGTACTTC; CDR3aa: CASSLEASGSQETQYF
abundance: NA; j_gene: TRBJ1-5; d_gene: TRBD1; v_gene: TRBV28; CDR3nt: TGTGCCAGCAGGGCCAACAGGGGGCGCAATCAGCCCCAGCATTTT; CDR3aa: CASRANRGRNQPQHF
abundance: NA; j_gene: TRBJ2-1; d_gene: TRBD1; v_gene: TRBV6-5; CDR3nt: TGTGCCAGCGGACAGGGCAATGAGCAGTTCTTC; CDR3aa: CASGQGNEQFF
abundance: NA; j_gene: TRBJ2-3; d_gene: NA; v_gene: TRBV5-3; CDR3nt: TGTGCCAGAACTGGGGATACGCAGTATTTT; CDR3aa: CARTGDTQYF
abundance: NA; j_gene: TRBJ2-1; d_gene: NA; v_gene: TRBV10-3; CDR3nt: TGTGCCACCAAGTCCCGAAACTCCTACAATGAGCAGTTCTTC; CDR3aa: CATKSRNSYNEQFF
abundance: NA; j_gene: TRBJ2-7; d_gene: TRBD2; v_gene: TRBV4-1; CDR3nt: TGCGCCAGCAGCCAGCTAGCGGGAGGACCAAGTAGCTCCTACGAGCAGTACTTC; CDR3aa: CASSQLAGGPSSSYEQYF
abundance: NA; j_gene: TRBJ2-3; d_gene: TRBD1; v_gene: TRBV5-5; CDR3nt: TGTGCCAGCAGCCTCCGGGACAGAGCAGCAGATACGCAGTATTTT; CDR3aa: CASSLRDRAADTQYF